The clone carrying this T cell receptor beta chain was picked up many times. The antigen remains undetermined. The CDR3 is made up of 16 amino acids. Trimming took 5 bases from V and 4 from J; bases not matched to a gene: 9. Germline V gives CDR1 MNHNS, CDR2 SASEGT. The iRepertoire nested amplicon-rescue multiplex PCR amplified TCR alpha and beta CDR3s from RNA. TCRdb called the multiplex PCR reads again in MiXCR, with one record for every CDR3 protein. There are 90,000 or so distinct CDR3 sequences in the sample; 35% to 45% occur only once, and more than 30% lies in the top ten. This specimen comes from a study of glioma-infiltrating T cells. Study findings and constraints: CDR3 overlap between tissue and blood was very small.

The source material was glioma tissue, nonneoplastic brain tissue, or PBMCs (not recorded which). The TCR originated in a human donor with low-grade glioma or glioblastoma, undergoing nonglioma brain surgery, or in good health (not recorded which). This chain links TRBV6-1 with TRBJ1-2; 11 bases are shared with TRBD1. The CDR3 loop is CASSFGQGARGYGYTF. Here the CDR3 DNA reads TGTGCCAGCAGTTTCGGACAGGGGGCGCGTGGCTATGGCTACACCTTC.